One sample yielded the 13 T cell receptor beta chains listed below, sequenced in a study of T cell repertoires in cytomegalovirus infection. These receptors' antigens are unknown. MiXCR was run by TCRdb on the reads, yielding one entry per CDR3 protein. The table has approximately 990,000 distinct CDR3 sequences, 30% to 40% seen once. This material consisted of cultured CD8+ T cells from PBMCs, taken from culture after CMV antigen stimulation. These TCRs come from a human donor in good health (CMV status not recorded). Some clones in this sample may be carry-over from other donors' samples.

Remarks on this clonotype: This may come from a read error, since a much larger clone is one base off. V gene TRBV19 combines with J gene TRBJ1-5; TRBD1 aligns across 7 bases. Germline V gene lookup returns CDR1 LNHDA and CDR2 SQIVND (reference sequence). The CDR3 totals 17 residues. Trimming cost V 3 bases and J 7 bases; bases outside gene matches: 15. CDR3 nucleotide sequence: TGTGCCAGTAGTATGGGACAGCCTCACGGATTAAAACAGCCCCAGCATTTT. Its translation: CASSMGQPHGLKQPQHF.

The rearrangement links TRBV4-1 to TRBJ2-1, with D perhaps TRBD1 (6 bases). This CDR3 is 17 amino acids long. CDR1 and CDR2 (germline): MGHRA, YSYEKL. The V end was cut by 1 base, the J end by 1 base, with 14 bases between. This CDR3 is CASSQVRGWVSYNEQFF. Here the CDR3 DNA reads TGCGCCAGCAGCCAAGTAAGGGGGTGGGTATCCTACAATGAGCAGTTCTTC.

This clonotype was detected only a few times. As DNA, the CDR3 is TGCGCCAGCAGCCTCGGATACAGGGACACTGAAGCTTTCTTT. It encodes CASSLGYRDTEAFF. The chain recombines TRBV4-1 with TRBJ1-1, with a tentative D call TRBD1 (6 bases). Germline CDR1 reads MGHRA; CDR2 reads YSYEKL. The CDR3 consists of 14 residues. Between the trimmed V and J ends, which lost 4 bases and 3 bases, there was a span of 12 bases.

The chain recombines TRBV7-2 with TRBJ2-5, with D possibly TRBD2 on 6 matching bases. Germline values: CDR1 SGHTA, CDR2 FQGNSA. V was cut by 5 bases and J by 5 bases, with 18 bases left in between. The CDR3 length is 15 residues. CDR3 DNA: TGTGCCAGCAGCCTCTCGGACTACCTCGGGGAGACCCAGTACTTC. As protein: CASSLSDYLGETQYF. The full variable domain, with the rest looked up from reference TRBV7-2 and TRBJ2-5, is GAGVSQSPSNKVTEKGKDVELRCDPISGHTALYWYRQSLGQGLEFLIYFQGNSAPDKSGLPSDRFSAERTGGSVSTLTIQRTQQEDSAVYLCASSLSDYLGETQYFGPGTRLLVL.

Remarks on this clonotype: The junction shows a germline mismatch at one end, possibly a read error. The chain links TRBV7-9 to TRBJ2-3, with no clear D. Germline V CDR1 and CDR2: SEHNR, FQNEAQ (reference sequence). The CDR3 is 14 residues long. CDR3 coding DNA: TGTACCAGCAGCTTAGCCACTAACACAGATACGCAGTATTTT. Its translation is CTSSLATNTDTQYF.

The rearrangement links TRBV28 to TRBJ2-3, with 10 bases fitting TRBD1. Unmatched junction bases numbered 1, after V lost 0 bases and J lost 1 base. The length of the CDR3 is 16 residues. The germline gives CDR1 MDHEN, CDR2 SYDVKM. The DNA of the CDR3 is TGTGCCAGCAGTTTATGGGGGACAGGGGGCACAGATACGCAGTATTTT. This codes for CASSLWGTGGTDTQYF.

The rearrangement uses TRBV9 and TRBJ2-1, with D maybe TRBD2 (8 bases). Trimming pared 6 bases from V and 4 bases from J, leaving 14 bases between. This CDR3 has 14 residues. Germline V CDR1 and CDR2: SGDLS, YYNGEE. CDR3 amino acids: CASKGAGGYNEQFF. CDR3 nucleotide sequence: TGTGCCAGCAAGGGGGCGGGGGGTTACAATGAGCAGTTCTTC. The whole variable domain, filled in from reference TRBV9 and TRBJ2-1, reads DSGVTQTPKHLITATGQRVTLRCSPRSGDLSVYWYQQSLDQGLQFLIQYYNGEERAKGNILERFSAQQFPDLHSELNLSSLELGDSALYFCASKGAGGYNEQFFGPGTRLTVL.

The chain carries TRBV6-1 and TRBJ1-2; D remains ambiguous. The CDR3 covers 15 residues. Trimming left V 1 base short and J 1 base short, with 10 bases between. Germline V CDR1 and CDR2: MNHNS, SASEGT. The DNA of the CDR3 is TGTGCCAGCAGTGAAGACAAACGGGTTAACTATGGCTACACCTTC. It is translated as CASSEDKRVNYGYTF.

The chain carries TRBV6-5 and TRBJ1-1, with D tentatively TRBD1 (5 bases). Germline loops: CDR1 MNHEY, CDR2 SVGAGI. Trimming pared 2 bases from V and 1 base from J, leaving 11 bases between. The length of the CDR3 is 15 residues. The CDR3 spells CASSYGGRQNTEAFF. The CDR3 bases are TGTGCCAGCAGTTACGGGGGTCGGCAGAACACTGAAGCTTTCTTT.

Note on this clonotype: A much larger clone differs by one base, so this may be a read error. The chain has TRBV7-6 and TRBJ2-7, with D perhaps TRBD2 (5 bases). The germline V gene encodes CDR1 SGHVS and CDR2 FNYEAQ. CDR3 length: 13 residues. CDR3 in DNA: TGTGTCAGCAGCCCCGCCGGGACCTACGAGCAGTACTTC. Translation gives CVSSPAGTYEQYF.

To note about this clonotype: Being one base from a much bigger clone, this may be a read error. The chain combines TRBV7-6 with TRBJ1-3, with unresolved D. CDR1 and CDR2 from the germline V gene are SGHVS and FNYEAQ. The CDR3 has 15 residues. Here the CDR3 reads CASSLDWSSGNTVYF. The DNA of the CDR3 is TGTGCCAGCAGCTTAGACTGGAGCTCTGGAAACACCGTATATTTT.

CDR3 residues: CASSFYSLLSSGANVLTF. The CDR3 region has the DNA TGTGCCAGTAGTTTTTACAGCCTACTTAGCTCTGGGGCCAACGTCCTGACTTTC. The V call is TRBV19, the J call TRBJ2-6; D uncertain. Germline CDR1 is LNHDA and CDR2 is SQIVND (reference sequence). The CDR3 extends over 18 amino acids. V lost 5 bases and J lost 0, with 17 bases in between.

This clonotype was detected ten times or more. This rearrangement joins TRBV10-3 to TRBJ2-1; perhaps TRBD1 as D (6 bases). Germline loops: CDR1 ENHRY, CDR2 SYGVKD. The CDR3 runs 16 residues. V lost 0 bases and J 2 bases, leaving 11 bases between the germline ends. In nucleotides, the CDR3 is TGTGCCATCAGTGAGTCGGGGCAGGGGCCCTACAATGAGCAGTTCTTC. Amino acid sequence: CAISESGQGPYNEQFF.